This TCR beta chain was documented in a study of T cell repertoires in cytomegalovirus infection. Whole-study findings and limits: The ex vivo response showed dominance by HLA-C-restricted CMV-specific TCR beta clonotypes.

There are a few counts of this clonotype. Its antigen remains unknown. TCRdb called the reads again in MiXCR, with one record for every CDR3 protein. This table has approximately 730,000 distinct CDR3 sequences, 25% to 35% appearing once. V shed 4 bases, J shed 1 base, and the junction held 8 bases outside the gene matches. Germline V gene sequence: CDR1 SEHNR, CDR2 FQNEAQ (reference sequence). The CDR3 runs to 16 residues. This material consisted of cultured CD8+ T cells from PBMCs, taken from culture after CMV antigen stimulation. V and J are TRBV7-9 and TRBJ2-5; 8 bases line up with TRBD1. The clonotype was recovered from a human donor in good health (CMV status not recorded). Some clones in this sample may be carry-over from other donors' samples. The CDR3 here is CASSYYDRGFQETQYF. CDR3 coding DNA: TGTGCCAGCAGCTACTACGACAGGGGATTCCAAGAGACCCAGTACTTC. Using reference TRBV7-9 and TRBJ2-5 for the parts outside the CDR3, the full variable domain is DTGVSQNPRHKITKRGQNVTFRCDPISEHNRLYWYRQTLGQGPEFLTYFQNEAQLEKSRLLSDRFSAERPKGSFSTLEIQRTEQGDSAMYLCASSYYDRGFQETQYFGPGTRLLVL.